What follows are 10 T cell receptor beta chains derived from one specimen sequenced in a study of early T cells in non-severe SARS-CoV-2 infection. MiXCR, run by TCRdb on the 5' RACE reads, gives a single entry per CDR3 protein. The sample includes tens of thousands of distinct CDR3 sequences, 9% to 15% seen only once; the top ten take more than 1.5%. The sequencing input was whole blood. These receptors all stem from an adult who was a healthcare worker with PCR-confirmed SARS-CoV-2 infection or an uninfected control (not recorded which).

The CDR3 loop is CASTGPYGYTF. In DNA, the CDR3 is TGTGCCTCGACAGGTCCCTATGGCTACACCTTC. The rearrangement joins TRBV30 to TRBJ1-2, with D possibly matching TRBD1 (6 bases). The CDR3 sequence is 11 residues long. Per the germline V gene, CDR1 is GTSNPN and CDR2 is SVGIG (reference sequence). Between the trimmed V and J ends, which lost 7 bases and 4 bases, there was a span of 10 bases.

This clonotype was observed many times. The gene calls are TRBV3-1 and TRBJ2-3, with 9 nucleotides matching TRBD2. CDR3 length equals 16 residues. CDR1 is LGHDT, CDR2 YNNKEL, per germline (reference sequence). J was trimmed by 6 bases and V by 1 base; bases with no gene match: 8. CDR3 amino acids: CASSQGSGGLGDTQYF. The CDR3 DNA sequence: TGTGCCAGCAGCCAAGGGAGCGGGGGGTTGGGGGATACGCAGTATTTT.

The J gene is TRBJ1-2, the V gene TRBV27; 8 bases are shared with TRBD1. The CDR3 spans 18 residues. Germline trimming cut 0 bases from V and 6 bases from J; bases unmatched to any gene: 15. Germline V lookup: CDR1 MNHEY, CDR2 SMNVEV (reference sequence). The CDR3 DNA follows: TGTGCCAGCAGTTTATCTAGCGTGGACAGGGTGCGTCAGAATGGCTACACCTTC. As protein: CASSLSSVDRVRQNGYTF.

V is TRBV29-1 and J is TRBJ2-1, with D possibly called TRBD1 or TRBD2 (5 bases each). V was clipped by 2 bases and J by 1 base, with 9 bases between them. Germline values: CDR1 SQVTM, CDR2 ANQGSEA. CDR3 length: 14 amino acids. The CDR3 DNA sequence: TGCAGCGTTGAAACCAGGGAGTCCTACAATGAGCAGTTCTTC. This codes for CSVETRESYNEQFF.

In its sample, this clonotype was seen many times. The genes are TRBV20-1 and TRBJ2-3, with TRBD2 matching 12 bases. This CDR3 comprises 14 residues. V lost 6 bases to trimming and J lost 6 bases; unmatched junction nucleotides: 7. Germline CDR1 is DFQATT and CDR2 is SNEGSKA (reference sequence). The chain's CDR3 is CSAPTSGGSDTQYF. DNA for the CDR3: TGCAGTGCCCCGACTAGCGGGGGTTCTGATACGCAGTATTTT.

This clonotype was seen only a few times. This chain connects TRBV7-6 to TRBJ1-6; D gene uncertain. The germline V gene encodes CDR1 SGHVS and CDR2 FNYEAQ. V was cut by 2 bases and J by 8 bases, with 13 bases left in between. The CDR3 runs to 15 residues. The CDR3 loop reads CASSLMGRLDSPLHF. Here the CDR3 DNA reads TGTGCCAGCAGCTTAATGGGTCGGTTGGATTCACCCCTCCACTTT.

V is TRBV12-3 or TRBV12-4 and J is TRBJ1-6; 7 nucleotides align to TRBD1. With 5 bases clipped from V and 14 bases from J, the junction kept 6 bases outside the gene matches. The CDR3 sequence is 12 residues long. The DNA for the CDR3 is TGTGCCAGCAGTGTTGGAACAGGGGCCCTCCACTTT. Translation: CASSVGTGALHF.

This clonotype came up a few times. The rearrangement links TRBV5-1 to TRBJ1-5, with D perhaps TRBD1 (5 bases). Trimming removed 4 bases from V and 5 bases from J, with 16 bases in between. The CDR3 length is 15 residues. Germline V gene sequence: CDR1 SGHRS, CDR2 YFSETQ. Here the CDR3 reads CASSPWAGHDQPQHF. The CDR3 nucleotides read TGCGCCAGCAGCCCGTGGGCAGGGCACGATCAGCCCCAGCATTTT.

This clonotype was detected many times. The J gene is TRBJ2-5, the V gene TRBV13, with D hard to call. CDR1 PRHDT and CDR2 FYEKMQ come from the germline V gene (reference sequence). V lost 2 bases, J lost 2 bases, and 9 bases lay in between. CDR3 length equals 14 residues. This chain's CDR3 is CASSLTRAQETQYF. For the CDR3, the DNA is TGTGCCAGCAGCTTAACACGGGCGCAAGAGACCCAGTACTTC.

This chain links TRBV12-3 or TRBV12-4 with TRBJ2-5, with 8 positions matching TRBD1. CDR3 length: 14 amino acids. The ends lost 5 bases at V and 2 bases at J; junction bases unmatched: 4. The chain's CDR3 is CASSLRQGQETQYF. The CDR3 DNA follows: TGTGCCAGCAGTCTGCGACAGGGGCAAGAGACCCAGTACTTC.